Following are 2 T cell receptor beta chains from one sample sequenced in a study of tissue T cells after allogeneic stem cell transplantation. The time point here: mouse harvest day 14 after allogeneic transplant. Tail vein injection delivered 10^7 T-cell-depleted bone marrow cells and 10^6 splenic CD5+ T cells. Measured with immunoSEQ multiplex PCR; TCRdb has only the in-frame clones, and not every one. The sample comprises roughly 880 clones, 53% of which are singletons, and about two fifths rests with the top ten. Specimen: liver tissue. These receptors all stem from a female BALB/c mouse given C57BL/6 T cells with graft-versus-host disease after an allogeneic hematopoietic cell transplant.

As to this clone: These gene names are mouse names. The read terminates 1 residue ahead of where the CDR3 ends, so the germline J gene completes it. V usage is TRBV5 and J usage is TRBJ1-1; TRBD1 aligns across 8 bases. Germline loops: CDR1 LGHNA, CDR2 YNLKQL (reference sequence). The CDR3 extends over 14 amino acids. The V gene end was trimmed by 2 bases and the J gene end by 1 base; junction bases not matched to a gene: 0. CDR3 sequence: CASSQQGANTEVFF. The CDR3 bases that were read are TGTGCCAGCAGCCAACAGGGGGCGAACACAGAAGTCTTC.

To note about this clone: The gene names here belong to mouse. The CDR3 extends 1 residue past the end of the read, so its final part is completed from the germline J gene. This chain joins TRBV31 and TRBJ1-6, with TRBD1 as a possible D gene (5 bases). TRBJ1-6 counts as an open reading frame of uncertain function. Germline lookup yields CDR1 GKSSPN and CDR2 SITVG. V gave up 0 bases and J gave up 8 bases, with 8 bases separating them. CDR3 length: 13 residues. The CDR3 spells CAWSLARDSPLYF. CDR3 DNA, as far as it was read: TGTGCCTGGAGTCTAGCCAGGGATTCGCCCCTCTAC.